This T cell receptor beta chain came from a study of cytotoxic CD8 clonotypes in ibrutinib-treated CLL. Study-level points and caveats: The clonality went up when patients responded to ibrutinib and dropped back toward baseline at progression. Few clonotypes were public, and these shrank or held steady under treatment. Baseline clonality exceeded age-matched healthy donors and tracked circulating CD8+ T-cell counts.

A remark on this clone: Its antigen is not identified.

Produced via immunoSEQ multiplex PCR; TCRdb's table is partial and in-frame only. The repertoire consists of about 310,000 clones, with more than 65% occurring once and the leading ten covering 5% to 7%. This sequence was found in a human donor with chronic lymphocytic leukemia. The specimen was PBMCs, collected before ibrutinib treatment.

CDR3 sequence reads: CASSRDITYNEQFF. The CDR3 nucleotides are TGTGCCAGCAGCCGGGACATAACCTACAATGAGCAGTTCTTC. The rearrangement joins TRBV9 to TRBJ2-1, with D possibly matching TRBD1 (6 bases). V lost 4 bases, J lost 2 bases, and 10 bases lay in between. Per germline, CDR1 SGDLS and CDR2 YYNGEE. The CDR3 covers 14 residues.